This TCR beta chain was recovered during a study of cytomegalovirus exposure and HLA in healthy donors (dated by TCRdb to 2015 to 2018). In terms of the full investigation: An earlier analysis of 550 to 700 of the donors reported 250 to 300 Gb of sequence data and some 120 million unique TCR beta sequences from 150 million to 200 million T cells. Approximately 330 gigabases of sequencing data and around 80 million unique TCR sequences made up an early release that covered about 640 HLA-typed donors. Among the approximately 430 genotyped donors, under 90% belonged to the genetic ancestry cluster associated with self-reported Caucasian donors. The study aimed to test whether cataloging public T cell receptors could reveal signatures of past pathogen exposure. The study used immunosequencing to profile the T cell repertoires of several hundred subjects and linked those repertoires to cytomegalovirus serostatus. A separate validation cohort of more than 100 different subjects was used in addition to the roughly 700-subject first cohort. High-throughput TCR immunosequencing, statistical association of individual TCRs with disease status, and machine learning were combined to predict cytomegalovirus infection status. To study patterns of TCR occurrence, a later analysis re-analyzed previously published TCR beta repertoires from 600 to 750 donors and added high-resolution HLA genotyping. Rather than drawing on any new phenotypic data, the later analysis identified candidate immune exposures from TCR beta sequences and the way those sequences occurred across donors. In an earlier analysis of 500 to 650 of the donors, high-throughput TCR beta sequencing was used to judge whether each TCR beta V gene segment behaved as functional or pseudogenic. Donor age, sex, ethnicity and CMV serostatus were compiled together with the repertoire data. Genome-wide SNP genotypes for about three fifths of the 666 donors were used in a later genetic analysis, which treated that subset as a discovery cohort. Every discovery cohort repertoire had been produced on one sequencing platform. Class I and class II HLA loci were covered by the typing at four-digit resolution. Typing coverage differed by locus: A, B, C, DRB1 and DQB1 were typed in roughly 620-640 donors, DQA1 in 522, DPA1 in around 610, and DPB1 in 472. Roughly five DR-DQ haplotypes were treated as single units for association and clustering because of strong linkage in the cohort. Among roughly 370 genotyped donors of the cohort, an average of about 240,000 unique TCR beta nucleotide sequences were sequenced per donor, roughly a sixth of them non-productive. What the research found in general, with its limitations: In a later genetic analysis, a missense DCLRE1C variant was associated with V-gene and J-gene trimming of TCR beta chains, and the association was replicated in an independent cohort. An earlier analysis of approximately 530 of the donors showed that most TCR beta V segments appeared in productive rearrangements either about 87% or about 30% of the time, which broadly matched IMGT annotations. Some IMGT-functional V segments, including TRBV6-2 and TRBV6-3, could not be distinguished by the 87-base-pair reads and were therefore excluded. A total of 164 TCR beta chains were listed by the study as associated with cytomegalovirus. In a later genetic analysis, fewer N-insertions in productive TCRs were reported among donors in an Asian-associated ancestry cluster than the roughly 640-donor mean. A further reported finding was that TCR beta sequences accurately predicted the HLA-A and HLA-B alleles for most subjects in the first cohort. In a later analysis, HLA-associated TCR beta chains showed more clonal expansion and lower generation probabilities than non-associated chains that were equally common. Roughly uniform sequencing depth across donors was assumed in presence/absence analyses, although this assumption may not hold. At a false discovery rate of 0.05, a later analysis linked about 17,000 TCR beta sequences to specific HLA alleles. Correlated functional status among segregating V segments might be attributable to linkage disequilibrium, but an unknown experimental factor could not be ruled out. The classifier was reported to diagnose cytomegalovirus status with high specificity and sensitivity in both the original cohort and the validation cohort. In a later analysis, TCR association rates were found to vary across HLA loci, with the most associated TCRs seen for DRB1 alleles and the fewest for HLA-C alleles. About 17 rarely observed V segments, including chromosome 9 orphons, were excluded from the earlier analysis of 550 to 700 of the donors because counts were too low. In this cohort, only TCR beta chains were sequenced, and detectable features were limited by the absence of alpha or paired-chain data. Immune exposure information for the cohort was limited to CMV serostatus. According to the authors, the approach could potentially be generalized to other disease states and immunological phenotypes. In a later analysis, most CMV-associated TCR beta chains were found to appear HLA-restricted, with HLA associations seemingly driven largely by CMV exposure. A few of the identified cytomegalovirus-associated TCR beta chains were confirmed in vitro to be specific for cytomegalovirus antigens. While some public TCRs were present in many individuals, most TCR sequences turned up only very rarely across donors. When HLA alleles, especially DR and DQ, strongly co-occurred, TCR associations were difficult to assign to individual alleles. A group of highly shared sequence variants was considered likely to be a technical artifact of the sequencing pipeline. HLA typing was unavailable for some donors at each locus, so association tests used only the typed subset. Several of the top co-occurrence clusters appeared to be linked to parvovirus B19, influenza, CMV and Epstein-Barr virus, according to a later analysis.

Libraries came from the immunoSEQ multiplex PCR assay. For the multiplex PCR, a mixture combining 60 forward primers for TCR Vbeta segments and 13 reverse primers for TCR Jbeta segments was used. The CDR3 region of rearranged TCR beta genes was amplified from genomic DNA with a multiplex PCR assay. On the Illumina HiSeq System, the amplified TCR beta libraries were sequenced as 87-base-pair reads. The authors' analysis ran thus. A later analysis tallied 75 million to 95 million unique TCR beta chains across the 666 repertoires, and 10 million to 11 million of those chains were shared by two or more donors. Raw reads were error-corrected and collapsed into unique sequences with a nearest-neighbor algorithm that merged closely related sequences to remove PCR and sequencing errors. V, D and J gene segments were assigned by aligning CDR3 sequences to IMGT reference sequences. For a sequence to be retained, a match of at least six nucleotides was required to both a V gene segment and a J gene segment. Rearrangements were called productive when the CDR3 lacked stop codons and stayed in frame with V and J; all others were non-productive. CDR3 was defined by IMGT convention, running from the second conserved V-encoded cysteine to the conserved J-encoded phenylalanine. The earlier analysis of some 550 of the donors excluded any sequence lacking an unambiguous match to a single V gene segment. In an earlier analysis of some 590 of the donors, a V segment was called functional when productive rearrangements were above 56.7%, and segregating when the standard deviation between donors exceeded 5%. To diagnose cytomegalovirus status from the catalog of TCR beta chain sequences, a statistical classification framework was built. A later analysis assigned V and J genes by comparing TCR nucleotide sequences with IMGT/GENE-DB human TR gene sequences. The TCRdist pipeline was used in a later analysis to assign CDR3 sequences and most-parsimonious VDJ recombination scenarios. In a later analysis, every TCR beta chain was defined by the combination of its CDR3 amino acid sequence and its V-gene family, and reads without a unique V-gene family were dropped. A later analysis removed over 500 highly shared, low-generation-probability nucleotide sequences to deal with suspected cross-contamination and a sequencing artifact. In a later analysis, a clonal expansion index was calculated for each public chain from normalized within-repertoire ranks of inferred template counts. In a later analysis, generation probabilities were computed with a VDJ recombination model fitted to out-of-frame rearrangements, and the resulting probabilities were checked against IGoR. Hypergeometric tests were used in a later analysis to score TCR-TCR, TCR-HLA and TCR-CMV co-occurrence, with a repertoire-size bias correction applied to the TCR pairs. In a later analysis, false discovery rates were estimated by permuting HLA or CMV assignments 20 times. A later analysis grouped co-occurring TCRs with DBSCAN, adding TCRdist sequence similarity when clustering within HLA-allele-positive subsets. Repertoires with fewer than 30,000 or more than 120,000 public chains were left out of co-occurrence clustering, as were five repertoires with anomalous nucleotide sharing. The source is immuneACCESS, and TCRdb retained only in-frame sequences with V and J called. Part of the clones is not carried over; for the studies checked, unresolved V genes explain less than half of this, and the remainder is unexplained. That table furnishes V, J and clone size, whereas the DNA furnished D and trimming. This sample comprises approximately 97,000 clones, over 65% of them detected only once. The ten biggest clones cover approximately 2.4% of the sample.

The cohort consisted of approximately 690 healthy bone marrow donors. All cohort members were sampled while nominally healthy, although unrecorded immune exposures were likely present. The donor was CMV seronegative and was included in the group of under 450 seronegative cohort members. A peripheral blood sample was provided by each donor, and peripheral blood mononuclear cells were used for TCR beta sequencing. The Qiagen DNeasy Blood Extraction Kit was used to extract genomic DNA from the blood cell samples. A remark on this clone: The antigen this receptor binds is unknown. No much larger clonotype is one base removed from it; base qualities were not supplied.

CDR1 and CDR2 were assigned from the germline V gene as SGDLS and YYNGEE. At the junction V is shortened by 3 bases and J by 4 bases; bases outside the gene matches: 3. From its cysteine to its phenylalanine, the CDR3 spans 15 amino acids. This entry keeps only the CDR3 DNA: 45 bases, framed from base 1. This TCR derives from a middle-aged man in good health and CMV-seronegative. The chain couples TRBV9 to TRBJ1-3, and TRBD1 aligns with 11 junction nucleotides. Sequencing was carried out using PBMCs. Here the CDR3 is given as CASSAGQGAGNTIYF. The nucleotides read TGTGCCAGCAGCGCCGGACAGGGGGCAGGAAACACCATATATTTT.